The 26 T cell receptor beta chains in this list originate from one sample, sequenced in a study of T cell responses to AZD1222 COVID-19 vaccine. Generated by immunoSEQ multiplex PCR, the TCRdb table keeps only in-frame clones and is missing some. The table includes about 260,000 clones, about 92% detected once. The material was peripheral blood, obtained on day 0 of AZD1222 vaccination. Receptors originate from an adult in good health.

In DNA form, the CDR3 reads TGTGCCAGCAGTTTAGGAACAAACGAGCAGTACTTC. Translating gives CASSLGTNEQYF. The chain is built from TRBV27 and TRBJ2-7; D is unresolved. CDR3 length: 12 residues. Trimming shortened V by 2 bases and J by 5 bases, and 7 bases separated the two germline ends. Germline CDR1 reads MNHEY; CDR2 reads SMNVEV (reference sequence).

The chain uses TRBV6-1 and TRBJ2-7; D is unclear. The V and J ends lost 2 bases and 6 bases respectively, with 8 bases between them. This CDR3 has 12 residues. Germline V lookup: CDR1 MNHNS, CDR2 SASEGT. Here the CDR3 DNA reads TGTGCCAGCAGTGAAAGGACCCCCGAGCAGTACTTC. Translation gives CASSERTPEQYF.

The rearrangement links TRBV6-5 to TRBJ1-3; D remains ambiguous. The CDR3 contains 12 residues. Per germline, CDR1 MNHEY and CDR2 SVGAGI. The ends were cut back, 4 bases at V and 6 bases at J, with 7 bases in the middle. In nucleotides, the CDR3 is TGTGCCAGCAGTTCCCAACTAAACACCATATATTTT. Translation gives CASSSQLNTIYF.

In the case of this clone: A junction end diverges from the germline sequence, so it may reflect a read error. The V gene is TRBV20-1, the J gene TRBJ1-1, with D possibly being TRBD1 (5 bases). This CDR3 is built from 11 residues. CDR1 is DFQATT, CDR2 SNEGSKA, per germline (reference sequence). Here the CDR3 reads CSARDPGPPPF. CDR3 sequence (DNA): TGCAGTGCTAGAGACCCGGGACCCCCGCCATTT.

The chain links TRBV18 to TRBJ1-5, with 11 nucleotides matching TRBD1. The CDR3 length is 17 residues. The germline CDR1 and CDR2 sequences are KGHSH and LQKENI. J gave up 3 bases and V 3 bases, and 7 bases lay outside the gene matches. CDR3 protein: CASSPRGQGVANQPQHF. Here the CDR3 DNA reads TGTGCCAGCTCACCGCGGGGACAGGGGGTAGCCAATCAGCCCCAGCATTTT.

The CDR3 nucleotides are TGTGCCAGCAGCCAAGAAAGGGTGGACAGGGCGAACACTGAAGCTTTCTTT. It yields the protein CASSQERVDRANTEAFF. J is TRBJ1-1 and V is TRBV3-1 (or the pseudogene TRBV3-2); TRBD1 agrees at 8 bases. CDR1 and CDR2 from the germline V gene are LGHDT and YNNKEL (reference sequence). CDR3 length: 17 residues. Trimming removed 0 bases from V and 1 base from J; junction bases left unmatched: 7.

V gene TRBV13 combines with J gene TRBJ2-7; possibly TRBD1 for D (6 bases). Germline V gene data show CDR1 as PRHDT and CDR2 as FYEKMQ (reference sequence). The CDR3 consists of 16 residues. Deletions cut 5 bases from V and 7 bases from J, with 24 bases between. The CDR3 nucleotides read TGTGCCAGCAGCGCAATCTCCGGGACCCATAGGGGGGAGCAGTACTTC. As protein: CASSAISGTHRGEQYF.

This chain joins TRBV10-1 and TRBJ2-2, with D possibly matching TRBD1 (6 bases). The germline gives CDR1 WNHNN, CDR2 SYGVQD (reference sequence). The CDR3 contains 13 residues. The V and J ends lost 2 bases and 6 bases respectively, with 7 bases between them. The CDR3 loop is CASSEPGAGELFF. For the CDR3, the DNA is TGCGCCAGCAGTGAGCCAGGGGCCGGGGAGCTGTTTTTT.

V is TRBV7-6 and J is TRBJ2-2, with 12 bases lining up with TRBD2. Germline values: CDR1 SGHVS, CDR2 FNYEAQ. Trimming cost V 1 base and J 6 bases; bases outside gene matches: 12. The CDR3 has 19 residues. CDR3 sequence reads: CASSLGATRLAGEAGELFF. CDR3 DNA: TGTGCCAGCAGCTTAGGAGCCACCCGACTAGCGGGAGAGGCCGGGGAGCTGTTTTTT.

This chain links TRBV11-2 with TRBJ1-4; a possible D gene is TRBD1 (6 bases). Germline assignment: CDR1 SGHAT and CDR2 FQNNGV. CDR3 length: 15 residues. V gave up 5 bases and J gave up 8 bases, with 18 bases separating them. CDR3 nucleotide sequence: TGTGCCAGCAGCGCCACAACAGGGATTCGGGAAAAACTGTTTTTT. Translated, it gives CASSATTGIREKLFF.

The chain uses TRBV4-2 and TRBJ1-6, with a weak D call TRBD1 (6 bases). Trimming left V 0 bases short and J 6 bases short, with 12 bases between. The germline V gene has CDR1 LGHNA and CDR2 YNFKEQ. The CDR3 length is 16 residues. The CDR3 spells CASSQDQGHPNSPLHF. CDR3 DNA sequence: TGTGCCAGCAGCCAAGATCAGGGGCATCCTAATTCACCCCTCCACTTT.

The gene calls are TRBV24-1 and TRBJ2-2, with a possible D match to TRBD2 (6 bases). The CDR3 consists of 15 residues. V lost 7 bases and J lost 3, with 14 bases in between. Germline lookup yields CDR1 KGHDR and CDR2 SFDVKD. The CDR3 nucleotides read TGTGCCACCAGGGGGGGTCGCTGGGACACCGGGGAGCTGTTTTTT. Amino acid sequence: CATRGGRWDTGELFF.

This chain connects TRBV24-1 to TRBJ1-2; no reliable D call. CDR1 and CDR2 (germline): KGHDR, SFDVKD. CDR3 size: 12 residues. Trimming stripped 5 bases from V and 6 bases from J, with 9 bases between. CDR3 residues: CATSVGGNGYTF. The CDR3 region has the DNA TGTGCCACCAGTGTGGGAGGGAATGGCTACACCTTC.

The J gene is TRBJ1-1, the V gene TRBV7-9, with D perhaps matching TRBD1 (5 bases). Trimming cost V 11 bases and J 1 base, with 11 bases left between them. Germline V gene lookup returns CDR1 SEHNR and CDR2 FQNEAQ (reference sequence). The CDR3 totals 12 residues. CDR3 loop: CALDGGNTEAFF. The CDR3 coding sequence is TGTGCCCTCGACGGGGGGAACACTGAAGCTTTCTTT.

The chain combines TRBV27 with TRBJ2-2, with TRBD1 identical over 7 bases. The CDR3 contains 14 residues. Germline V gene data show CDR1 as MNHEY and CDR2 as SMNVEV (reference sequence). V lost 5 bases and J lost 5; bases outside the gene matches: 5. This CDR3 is CASSPRDSTGELFF. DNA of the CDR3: TGTGCCAGCAGTCCCCGGGACAGTACCGGGGAGCTGTTTTTT.

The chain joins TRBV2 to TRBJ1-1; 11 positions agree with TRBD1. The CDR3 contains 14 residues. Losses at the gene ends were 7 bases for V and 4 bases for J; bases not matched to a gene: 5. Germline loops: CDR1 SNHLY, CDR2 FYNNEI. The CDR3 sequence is CASTPGTGGTEAFF. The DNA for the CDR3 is TGTGCCAGCACTCCGGGGACAGGGGGCACTGAAGCTTTCTTT.

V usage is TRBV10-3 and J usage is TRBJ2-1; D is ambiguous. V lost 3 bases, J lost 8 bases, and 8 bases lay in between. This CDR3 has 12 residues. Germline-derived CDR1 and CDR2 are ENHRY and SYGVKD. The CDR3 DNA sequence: TGTGCCATCAGTGACCAAAGCTATGAGCAGTTCTTC. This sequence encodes CAISDQSYEQFF.

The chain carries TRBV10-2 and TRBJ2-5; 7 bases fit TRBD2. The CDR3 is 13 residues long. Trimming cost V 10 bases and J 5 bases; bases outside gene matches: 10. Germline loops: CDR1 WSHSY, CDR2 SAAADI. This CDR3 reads CATGRGLGETQYF. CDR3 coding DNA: TGCGCCACCGGGCGGGGGTTGGGTGAGACCCAGTACTTC.

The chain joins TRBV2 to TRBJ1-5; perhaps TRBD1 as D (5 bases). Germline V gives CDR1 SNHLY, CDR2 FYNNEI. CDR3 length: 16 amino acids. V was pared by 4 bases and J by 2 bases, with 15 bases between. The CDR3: CASSAAARGGNQPQHF. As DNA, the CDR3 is TGTGCCAGCAGTGCGGCAGCTCGGGGGGGCAATCAGCCCCAGCATTTT. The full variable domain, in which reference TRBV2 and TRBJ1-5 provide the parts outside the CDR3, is EPEVTQTPSHQVTQMGQEVILRCVPISNHLYFYWYRQILGQKVEFLVSFYNNEISEKSEIFDDQFSVERPDGSNFTLKIRSTKLEDSAMYFCASSAAARGGNQPQHFGDGTRLSIL.

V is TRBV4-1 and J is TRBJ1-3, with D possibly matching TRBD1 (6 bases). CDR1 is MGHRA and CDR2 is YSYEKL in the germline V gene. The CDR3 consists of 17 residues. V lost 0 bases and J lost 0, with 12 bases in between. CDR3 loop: CASSQEGGHYSGNTIYF. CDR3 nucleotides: TGCGCCAGCAGCCAAGAAGGGGGGCACTACTCTGGAAACACCATATATTTT.

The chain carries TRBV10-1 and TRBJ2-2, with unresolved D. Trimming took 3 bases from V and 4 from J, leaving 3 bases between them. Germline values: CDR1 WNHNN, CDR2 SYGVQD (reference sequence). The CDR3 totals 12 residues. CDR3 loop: CASSEITGELFF. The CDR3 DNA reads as TGCGCCAGCAGTGAAATCACCGGGGAGCTGTTTTTT.

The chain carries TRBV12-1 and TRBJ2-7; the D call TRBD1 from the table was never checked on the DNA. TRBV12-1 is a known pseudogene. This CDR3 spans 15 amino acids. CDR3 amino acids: CASSYRTGDSYEQYF. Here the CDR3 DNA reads TGTGCCAGCAGCTATAGGACAGGGGATTCGTACGAGCAGTACTTC.

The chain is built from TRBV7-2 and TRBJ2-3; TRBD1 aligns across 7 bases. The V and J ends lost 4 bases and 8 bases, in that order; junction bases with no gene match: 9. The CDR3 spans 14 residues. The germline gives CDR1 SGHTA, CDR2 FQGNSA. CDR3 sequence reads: CASSSQTGVGTQYF. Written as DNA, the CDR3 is TGTGCCAGCAGCTCACAAACAGGGGTGGGTACGCAGTATTTT.

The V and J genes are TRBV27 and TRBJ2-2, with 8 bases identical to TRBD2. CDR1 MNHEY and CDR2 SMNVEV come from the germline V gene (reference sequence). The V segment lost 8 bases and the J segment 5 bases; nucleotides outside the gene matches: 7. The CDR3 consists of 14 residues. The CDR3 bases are TGTGCCAGCTTTCCTTTAGCGGGAACCGGGGAGCTGTTTTTT. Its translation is CASFPLAGTGELFF.

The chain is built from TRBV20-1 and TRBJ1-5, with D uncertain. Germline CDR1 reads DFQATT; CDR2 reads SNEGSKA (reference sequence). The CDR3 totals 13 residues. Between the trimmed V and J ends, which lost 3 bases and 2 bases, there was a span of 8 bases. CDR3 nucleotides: TGCAGTGCTAGTATTTCGGGCAATCAGCCCCAGCATTTT. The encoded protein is CSASISGNQPQHF.

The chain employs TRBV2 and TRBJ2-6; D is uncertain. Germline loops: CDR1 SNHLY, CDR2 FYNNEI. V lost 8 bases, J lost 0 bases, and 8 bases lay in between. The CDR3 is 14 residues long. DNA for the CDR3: TGTGCCAGCGGCAGGATCTCTGGGGCCAACGTCCTGACTTTC. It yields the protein CASGRISGANVLTF.